Each of the 20 T cell receptor beta chains below was sequenced from the same sample in a study of blood T cell repertoires in COVID-19. Clones were read by immunoSEQ multiplex PCR, and TCRdb kept only the in-frame ones, dropping some. The data contain under 250,000 clones, approximately 90% of them singletons. Sequencing was done on a sample of peripheral blood. These receptors all stem from a man aged 50 to 60 with COVID-19, enrolled during active disease.

The V and J genes are TRBV10-1 and TRBJ2-1; the match to TRBD2 covers 8 bases. In germline, CDR1 is WNHNN, CDR2 SYGVQD (reference sequence). The CDR3 is 14 amino acids. V lost 6 bases to trimming and J lost 9 bases; unmatched junction nucleotides: 10. CDR3 region: CASSPSGGATEQFF. The CDR3 DNA reads TGCGCCAGCAGCCCCTCGGGGGGGGCGACTGAGCAGTTCTTC.

The chain employs TRBV11-2 and TRBJ2-1; TRBD1 aligns across 7 bases. This CDR3 comprises 15 residues. Germline CDR1 is SGHAT and CDR2 is FQNNGV. V lost 8 bases to trimming and J lost 6 bases; unmatched junction nucleotides: 13. The chain's CDR3 is CASSSNRDSSNEQFF. CDR3 in DNA: TGTGCCAGCTCCTCCAACCGGGACAGCAGCAATGAGCAGTTCTTC.

The chain employs TRBV9 and TRBJ2-5; the D gene is possibly TRBD2 (6 bases). The CDR3 length is 15 residues. V lost 0 bases and J lost 2, with 11 bases in between. Germline V lookup: CDR1 SGDLS, CDR2 YYNGEE. Here the CDR3 DNA reads TGTGCCAGCAGCGTAGTCGCTAGCGATCAAGAGACCCAGTACTTC. This sequence encodes CASSVVASDQETQYF.

The chain joins TRBV28 to TRBJ2-7; 7 bases are a match to TRBD2. CDR1 is MDHEN and CDR2 is SYDVKM in the germline V gene. The J segment lost 6 bases and the V segment lost 5 bases, leaving 16 bases of the junction unmatched. The CDR3 is made up of 16 amino acids. The CDR3 sequence: CASSTSEGGRVSEQYF. For the CDR3, the DNA is TGTGCCAGCAGTACCTCCGAGGGAGGGAGGGTCTCCGAGCAGTACTTC. Together with reference TRBV28 and TRBJ2-7, the CDR3 gives the full variable domain: DVKVTQSSRYLVKRTGEKVFLECVQDMDHENMFWYRQDPGLGLRLIYFSYDVKMKEKGDIPEGYSVSREKKERFSLILESASTNQTSMYLCASSTSEGGRVSEQYFGPGTRLTVT.

This sequence joins TRBV4-3 and TRBJ1-4; D is unresolved. CDR3 length equals 13 residues. Germline values: CDR1 LGHNA, CDR2 YSLEER. Trimming stripped 0 bases from V and 7 bases from J, with 6 bases between. The CDR3 bases are TGCGCCAGCAGCCAAGATCGGTCTGAAAAACTGTTTTTT. Encoded protein: CASSQDRSEKLFF.

CDR3 bases: TGTGCCAGCAGCCCGGGACAGGGGGATTACCAGCCCCAGCATTTT. This sequence encodes CASSPGQGDYQPQHF. The rearrangement joins TRBV11-1 to TRBJ1-5, with 11 bases aligning to TRBD1. The CDR3 has 15 residues. V was clipped by 5 bases and J by 7 bases; unmatched bases: 7. CDR1 is SGHAT, CDR2 FQDESV, per germline (reference sequence).

This clone has just one count. The V and J genes are TRBV7-6 and TRBJ2-7; possible D gene TRBD2, 5 bases. Trimming stripped 3 bases from V and 2 bases from J, with 14 bases between. CDR3 length equals 15 residues. Germline V CDR1 and CDR2: SGHVS, FNYEAQ. The CDR3 bases are TGTGCCAGCAGCTTGTCCGGGAAAGGTACCTACGAGCAGTACTTC. Translated: CASSLSGKGTYEQYF.

The table lists this clone with a count of one. This rearrangement joins TRBV5-1 to TRBJ1-2; 8 bases map to TRBD1. Trimming cost V 5 bases and J 0 bases; bases outside gene matches: 12. Germline-derived CDR1 and CDR2 are SGHRS and YFSETQ. This CDR3 contains 17 residues. CDR3 coding DNA: TGCGCCAGCAGTTTTCCGGGACAGGCCCCTTCTAACTATGGCTACACCTTC. It specifies CASSFPGQAPSNYGYTF. Together with reference TRBV5-1 and TRBJ1-2, the CDR3 gives the full variable domain: KAGVTQTPRYLIKTRGQQVTLSCSPISGHRSVSWYQQTPGQGLQFLFEYFSETQRNKGNFPGRFSGRQFSNSRSEMNVSTLELGDSALYLCASSFPGQAPSNYGYTFGSGTRLTVV.

This clone was seen a few times. The chain couples TRBV7-9 to TRBJ2-1; 7 bases line up with TRBD2. J was trimmed by 9 bases and V by 1 base; bases with no gene match: 12. CDR1 SEHNR and CDR2 FQNEAQ come from the germline V gene (reference sequence). This CDR3 comprises 16 residues. CDR3 in amino acids: CASSLGRRGRGSEQFF. In DNA form, the CDR3 reads TGTGCCAGCAGCTTAGGCCGGCGCGGGAGAGGTAGTGAGCAGTTCTTC.

The V call is TRBV30, the J call TRBJ2-1, with D maybe TRBD2 (7 bases). There are 15 residues in the CDR3. Germline V gives CDR1 GTSNPN, CDR2 SVGIG (reference sequence). Trimming stripped 2 bases from V and 4 bases from J, with 15 bases between. CDR3: CAWSPPRGGYNEQFF. CDR3 DNA sequence: TGTGCCTGGAGTCCTCCAAGGGGGGGGTACAATGAGCAGTTCTTC.

The chain couples TRBV24-1 to TRBJ2-3; 12 nucleotides match TRBD2. The junction had 2 bases not matched to a gene; V was cut back by 2 bases and J by 0 bases. This CDR3 has 17 amino acids. CDR1 is KGHDR, CDR2 SFDVKD, per germline. The CDR3 DNA reads as TGTGCCACCAGTGATTGGACTAGCGGGGCCAGCACAGATACGCAGTATTTT. Its protein is CATSDWTSGASTDTQYF.

The chain carries TRBV29-1 and TRBJ2-2; 8 positions match TRBD2. The CDR3 is made up of 19 amino acids. From germline, CDR1 is SQVTM and CDR2 ANQGSEA. Trimming removed 0 bases from V and 5 bases from J; junction bases left unmatched: 17. CDR3 sequence reads: CSVEDPLSVGGARTGELFF. The DNA of the CDR3 is TGCAGCGTTGAAGACCCCCTCTCCGTCGGGGGGGCCCGGACCGGGGAGCTGTTTTTT.

The chain couples TRBV7-2 to TRBJ1-5; no reliable D call. Looked up from germline, CDR1 is SGHTA and CDR2 is FQGNSA. Trimming removed 0 bases from V and 0 bases from J, with 9 bases in between. This CDR3 has 16 amino acids. CDR3 in amino acids: CASSLAQVYSNQPQHF. CDR3 nucleotide sequence: TGTGCCAGCAGCTTAGCTCAGGTCTATAGCAATCAGCCCCAGCATTTT.

The rearrangement joins TRBV4-1 to TRBJ1-2; D remains unclear. The CDR3 length is 14 residues. V was pared by 1 base and J by 7 bases, with 13 bases between. CDR1 is MGHRA, CDR2 YSYEKL, per germline. This CDR3 reads CASSQATAFSGYTF. The CDR3 DNA is TGCGCCAGCAGCCAAGCGACTGCCTTCAGTGGCTACACCTTC.

CDR3 DNA sequence: TGCGCCAGCAGCCCCTGGACTAGCGGGGGGGAAGAGACCCAGTACTTC. Protein: CASSPWTSGGEETQYF. This chain links TRBV4-3 with TRBJ2-5; TRBD2 matches at 15 bases. J gave up 3 bases and V 4 bases, and 3 bases lay outside the gene matches. The CDR3 loop spans 16 amino acids. Looked up from germline, CDR1 is LGHNA and CDR2 is YSLEER.

V usage is TRBV6-1 and J usage is TRBJ1-2; D not certain. Trimming removed 3 bases at V and 4 bases at J, with 9 bases between. CDR3 size: 13 residues. Germline V lookup: CDR1 MNHNS, CDR2 SASEGT. The CDR3: CASSDRMGYGYTF. The CDR3 DNA reads as TGTGCCAGCAGTGACAGGATGGGCTATGGCTACACCTTC.

Remarks on this clone: Sequence at one end of the junction differs from germline and may be a read error. The chain joins TRBV7-7 to TRBJ2-1; weak D call: TRBD2 (5 bases). In germline, CDR1 is SSHAT, CDR2 FNYEAQ (reference sequence). This CDR3 is 15 amino acids long. The CDR3 bases are TGTGCTAGCAGCAATAGCGCCGGAGTAGCTAGTGAGCAGTTCTTC. As protein: CASSNSAGVASEQFF.

The V gene is TRBV3-1 (or the pseudogene TRBV3-2), the J gene TRBJ1-3; the D is unclear. Germline CDR1 and CDR2: LGHDT and YNNKEL (reference sequence). Trimming removed 0 bases from V and 2 bases from J, with 11 bases in between. The CDR3 sequence is 16 residues long. The CDR3 region has the DNA TGTGCCAGCAGCCAAGATAGGTGGGAGGCTGGAAACACCATATATTTT. It codes for CASSQDRWEAGNTIYF.

The rearrangement joins TRBV18 to TRBJ1-5, with 9 bases fitting TRBD1. V shed 0 bases and J 4 bases; nucleotides not matched to a gene: 4. CDR1 KGHSH and CDR2 LQKENI come from the germline V gene. The length of the CDR3 is 16 residues. CDR3 in amino acids: CASSPPGTGRNQPQHF. CDR3 in DNA: TGTGCCAGCTCACCACCGGGGACAGGGCGAAATCAGCCCCAGCATTTT.

This clone occurred a few times. J is TRBJ2-5 and V is TRBV21-1; the tabulated D call, TRBD2, remains unverified against the DNA. TRBV21-1 is assigned pseudogene status. The CDR3 contains 15 residues. CDR3 sequence reads: CASSTETSGQETQYF. CDR3 coding DNA: TGTGCCAGCAGCACTGAGACTAGCGGCCAAGAGACCCAGTACTTC.